This TCR beta chain appears in the sequencing data of a study of OX40 agonist ivuxolimab in advanced cancers. Regarding the research as a whole: Ivuxolimab was an agonistic, fully human IgG2 monoclonal antibody directed against OX40 (CD134), a costimulatory receptor. Intravenous ivuxolimab was administered to patients every 2 weeks at six dose levels: 0.01, 0.1, 0.3, 1.5, 3 and 10 mg/kg. Among the roughly 50 dose-escalation patients, about 19 had hepatocellular carcinoma, some 15 melanoma, 9 renal cell carcinoma and 9 head and neck cancer. A male proportion of 82.7% and a mean age of roughly 58 years, ranging from roughly 20 to 80, were recorded for the dose-escalation cohort. Prior anti-PD-1, anti-PD-L1 or anti-CTLA-4 therapy was permitted, and about two fifths of dose-escalation patients had received checkpoint inhibitors. Three dose-escalation patients achieved partial responses, one with hepatocellular carcinoma and two with cutaneous melanoma. Peripheral TCRbeta sequencing was intended to test whether TCR sequence diversity was altered and clonal T-cell expansion was caused by ivuxolimab. The paper reports the monotherapy dose-escalation portion (N of about 51 patients) of the phase I ivuxolimab trial.

The CDR3 starts with the cysteine, ends with the phenylalanine, and has 14 residues. CDR3 DNA only is kept here, 42 bases in frame from base 1. V is pared back by 4 bases and J by 7 bases, with 17 bases lying between the germline termini. The germline V gene gives CDR1 as SGHRS and CDR2 as YFSETQ. To sequence the TCRbeta CDR3 region, genomic DNA was isolated from the sorted cells. The immunoSEQ Assay was used to sequence the TCRbeta CDR3 regions. Held by TCRdb, this immuneACCESS table contains in-frame sequences only and omits some clones. Under half of the omission traces to an unresolved V gene where checked; the cause of the rest is unknown. Present in this sample are tens of thousands of clones, 87% of which were seen just once. In total, the top ten clones hold 15% to 20% of the sample. Here is what the overall study found, with its caveats: Partial responders in the 0.1-3.0 mg/kg groups had among the lowest normalized peripheral clonal expansion, especially among CD8+ T cells. Which antigens the clonally expanded peripheral T cells were specific for was not determined. Clonal expansion of both CD4+ and CD8+ blood T cells was observed from baseline to week 6 at doses 0.1 to 3.0 mg/kg. Low levels of normalized T-cell clonal expansion were also shown by some nonresponding patients. After ivuxolimab, more expanded clones were found on average in CD8+ T cells than in CD4+ T cells.

Comment on this clone: Its antigen target is currently unknown. Base-call qualities are not available, and no considerably larger clone is one nucleotide away.

The trial excluded patients who had a history of autoimmune disease or who were on systemic immunosuppression. Peripheral blood for TCR sequencing was collected from all dose cohorts at baseline, on cycle 4 day 1, and on cycle 7 day 1. Samples were obtained from an open-label, multicenter, first-in-human phase I dose-escalation trial of ivuxolimab. Adults with locally advanced or metastatic melanoma, renal cell, hepatocellular, or head and neck squamous cell carcinoma were enrolled in the trial. Before TCR sequencing, CD4+ T cells and CD8+ T cells from peripheral blood were sorted into separate populations.

The sequence links TRBV5-1 to TRBJ1-1; TRBD1 is possibly the D segment (6 matching bases). The material sequenced was CD4+ or CD8+ T cells sorted from blood, taken in a trial of the OX40 agonist ivuxolimab. The sequence was obtained from an adult with an advanced solid tumor such as melanoma, head and neck, liver or kidney cancer. DNA sequence: TGCGCCAGCAGCAGATCCACAGGGCGGGTTGAAGCTTTCTTT. The encoded protein is CASSRSTGRVEAFF. When the CDR3 is completed using the reference TRBV5-1 and TRBJ1-1 genes on either side, the full variable domain is KAGVTQTPRYLIKTRGQQVTLSCSPISGHRSVSWYQQTPGQGLQFLFEYFSETQRNKGNFPGRFSGRQFSNSRSEMNVSTLELGDSALYLCASSRSTGRVEAFFGQGTRLTVV.